This TCR beta chain was identified during a study of blood T cells in healthy people across ages (dated by TCRdb to the mid-2010s). A note on the overall study: In model experiments, template switching captured about one uniquely barcoded TCR beta cDNA molecule for every two T cells. To track age-related changes in TCR beta repertoire diversity, the study relied on deep sequencing normalized with unique cDNA molecular identifiers. The donors were divided into four age groups: young (average around 17 years), middle-aged (roughly 40), aged (roughly 60) and long-lived (more than 75). Two additional independent replicas of 1 million unique cDNA reads from the same blood draw were analyzed for two donors (one aged 18 to 30 and one aged 80 or older). General conclusions and limits of the study: Observed TCR beta diversity per million T cells fell roughly linearly with age, and a significant reduction was already apparent by age approximately 41. Total diversity estimates from one million sequenced T cells were considered lower bounds and underestimates. The long-lived group showed more naive CD4+ T cells, fewer expanded clones and increased TCR diversity than the aged group, suggesting age selection. A strong correlation was found between observed TCR beta diversity and the percentage of naive T cells measured by flow cytometry. Because profiling used bulk unsorted PBMCs, naive and antigen-experienced compartments could not be compared conclusively. Donor CMV infection status was unknown, potentially confounding age-related changes in expanded clonotypes.

Systemically healthy Caucasian individuals from Russia, some 40 in total and aged roughly 6 to 100 years, were included as donors. Each donor gave approximately 9.3 milliliters of peripheral blood, collected into EDTA-treated Vacutainer tubes. Ficoll-Paque density-gradient centrifugation was used to isolate PBMCs, with at least 7 million per sample. Trizol reagent was used to extract total RNA from PBMCs, with at least 5.5 micrograms per sample. Naive CD45RAhigh/CD27high T cell percentages were measured by flow cytometry on a PBMC aliquot from every donor. The CDR3 numbers 16 residues from cysteine through phenylalanine. The CDR3 DNA has 48 bases and is translated from base 1. V and J lose 3 bases and 1 base, and a span of 13 bases separates them. CDR1 and CDR2 were assigned from the germline V gene (reference sequence) as DFQATT and SNEGSKA. This clonotype was seen a handful of times. Its target antigen remains unknown. One base away there is no much larger clone; base qualities are not given.

Library generation was performed with 5' RACE. The run used an Illumina HiSeq 2500. A second PCR of about 6 to 12 cycles was run with a J-beta primer mix and a sample-barcoded 5' primer. Each TCR beta cDNA molecule received a unique molecular identifier from a template-switch 5' adaptor carrying 12 random nucleotides. Each sample yielded at least 2.5 million CDR3-containing paired-end reads. All of the RNA was converted into first-strand cDNA using the Mint cDNA synthesis kit, with a TRBC-specific oligonucleotide serving as the primer. All cDNA was treated with uracil-DNA glycosylase and then went through a first 18-cycle PCR with the universal primers M1SS and BC2_uni_R. The study's processing was this. Each sample was normalized by randomly selecting 1 million high-quality reads, each carrying a distinct molecular identifier. Instead of being binned into consensus sequences, reads that shared molecular identifiers were thrown out. MiTCR, with a Q25 quality threshold and the strictest error-elimination algorithm, was used for CDR3 identification, clonotype clustering and error correction. A nonparametric unseen species model with Euler transformation was used to estimate a lower bound on total TCR beta diversity. TCRdb reprocessed the public reads (quality trimming at Q25 with fastp, clone calling with MiXCR) and kept in-frame beta chains. Rows are unified per CDR3 protein, each entry keeping the most common DNA and genes. These V and J calls are TCRdb output, not the study's own analysis. In this sample the table shows roughly 560,000 distinct CDR3 sequences, nearly 25% of which occur a single time. Clones ranked in the top ten supply under 9% of the sample.

This sample was shared with a second study, whose subject was T cells of mothers and their children. As that second study puts it: Nine systemically healthy Caucasian individuals, comprising three mothers and their six children, were included as donors. cDNA synthesis used all of the extracted RNA, with approximately 1.4 ug of RNA in each 15 ul reaction. Sample barcodes and 2-4 random nucleotides were added via the M1S primer in the second PCR. Each mother yielded over 9 million TCR beta CDR3 reads and each child 2.5 million to 3 million reads. Thymic selection shapes the output of TCR recombination in a similar way in related and unrelated pairs, and inherited differences have a minor effect. Normalized repertoire overlap was always found to be slightly, but never significantly, higher in related mother-child pairs than in unrelated mother-child pairs. No persistent microchimeric T cell clones were detected, at a sensitivity of approximately 100 clones per million clonotypes. In the study, deep NGS was used to compare the TCR beta repertoires of mothers and children, and features distinguishing related mother-child pairs from unrelated individuals were sought. Mothers averaged roughly 40 +/- 4 years of age and children averaged around 11 +/- 4 years. After adapter ligation with NEBNext reagents, the libraries were sequenced on Illumina HiSeq 2000 with 100+100 nt paired-end reads. To prevent cross-contamination, the mother and child libraries were prepared a month apart and were sequenced in separate runs. Each donor had between about 450,000 and 2,100,000 distinct TCR beta clonotypes identified. Naive TCR beta clonotypes were estimated from low-frequency clonotypes matched to each donor's FACS-determined naive share, without sorting.

The receptor was derived from a boy younger than 18 in good health. The rearrangement combines TRBV20-1 with TRBJ2-6; the D gene is unclear. The sequenced sample consisted of blood. The CDR3 protein: CSARGTSLSGANVLTF. DNA sequence: TGCAGTGCTAGGGGAACCAGCCTATCTGGGGCCAACGTCCTGACTTTC.